This T cell receptor beta chain was observed in a study of T cell repertoires in ileal Crohn's disease. Study findings and constraints: Clonality above 26.8% at surgery always came with endoscopic recurrence.

The V end lost 3 bases, the J end lost 1 base, and 12 bases lay between the germline ends. The CDR3 loop spans 15 amino acids. Germline loops: CDR1 SGHRS, CDR2 YFSETQ. Remarks on this clone: No antigen is known for it.

Produced via immunoSEQ multiplex PCR; TCRdb's table is partial and in-frame only. This table has approximately 15,000 clones, 80% appearing once. This clonotype originated in an adult with Crohn's disease. Sample: ileal tissue. The V gene is TRBV5-1, the J gene TRBJ2-3; D possibly corresponds to TRBD1 (5 bases). The CDR3 here is CASSWGWARTDTQYF. As DNA, the CDR3 is TGCGCCAGCAGCTGGGGCTGGGCCCGCACAGATACGCAGTATTTT.